Reported below is one TCR beta chain. This entry is derived from a study of technical replicates of blood from a handful of donors. Clones were sequenced by immunoSEQ multiplex PCR, and TCRdb holds only the in-frame ones, with some missing. The sample holds tens of thousands of clones, around 89% seen once. The sequencing input was PBMCs. The TCR originated in a human donor in good health. Some clones in this sample may be carry-over from other donors' samples.

The CDR3 spells CASSLAAGVGETQYF. For the CDR3, the DNA is TGCGCCAGCAGCTTGGCCGCCGGGGTGGGAGAGACCCAGTACTTC. The gene calls are TRBV5-1 and TRBJ2-5, with D possibly matching TRBD2 (5 bases). The CDR3 covers 15 residues. Deletions cut 0 bases from V and 4 bases from J, with 13 bases between. CDR1 is SGHRS, CDR2 YFSETQ, per germline.